Shown below are 10 T cell receptor beta chains from a single sample sequenced in a study of shared clonotypes between healthy human individuals. Naive CD8 isolation took CD45RO-negative cells positively selected for CCR7 and excluded terminally differentiated effector memory CD45RA+ cells. The assay was immunoSEQ multiplex PCR, and TCRdb's table has in-frame clones only and misses some. The repertoire consists of around 2,100,000 clones, with 85% to 95% occurring once and the leading ten covering approximately 1%. The sequenced sample was naive CD8+ T cells sorted from blood. These receptors came from a man in his late teens or twenties in good health.

The rearrangement links TRBV11-2 to TRBJ2-7, with 11 bases matching TRBD2. CDR3 length equals 17 residues. In germline, CDR1 is SGHAT, CDR2 FQNNGV. The ends lost 5 bases at V and 0 bases at J; junction bases unmatched: 9. Here the CDR3 reads CASSVTSGGPSSYEQYF. CDR3 coding DNA: TGTGCCAGCAGCGTTACTAGCGGGGGCCCGAGCTCCTACGAGCAGTACTTC.

Regarding this clone: Other DNA sequences within the sample encode an identical CDR3. The rearrangement uses TRBV2 and TRBJ1-2; the match to TRBD1 covers 12 bases. There are 14 residues in the CDR3. Per the germline V gene, CDR1 is SNHLY and CDR2 is FYNNEI. V dropped 3 bases and J dropped 8; count of bases not matched to a gene: 4. In DNA form, the CDR3 reads TGTGCCAGCAGTGAGGGACAGGGGGCGAGCGGCTACACCTTC. This gives the protein CASSEGQGASGYTF. Using reference TRBV2 and TRBJ1-2 for the parts outside the CDR3, the full variable domain is EPEVTQTPSHQVTQMGQEVILRCVPISNHLYFYWYRQILGQKVEFLVSFYNNEISEKSEIFDDQFSVERPDGSNFTLKIRSTKLEDSAMYFCASSEGQGASGYTFGSGTRLTVV.

This chain links TRBV4-1 with TRBJ2-5; 12 bases are a match to TRBD2. Germline V lookup: CDR1 MGHRA, CDR2 YSYEKL. This CDR3 is 17 amino acids long. With 1 base clipped from V and 5 bases from J, the junction kept 8 bases outside the gene matches. The DNA of the CDR3 is TGCGCCAGCAGCCAAGGCGGGACTAGCGGGTCGTGGGAGACCCAGTACTTC. Translating it yields CASSQGGTSGSWETQYF.

The chain uses TRBV27 and TRBJ2-4, with 12 bases lining up with TRBD2. Germline assignment: CDR1 MNHEY and CDR2 SMNVEV (reference sequence). The CDR3 contains 16 residues. Unmatched junction bases numbered 5, after V lost 2 bases and J lost 6 bases. CDR3 nucleotide sequence: TGTGCCAGCAGTTTACTAGCGGGGGGGCCGAGAAACATTCAGTACTTC. Its translation is CASSLLAGGPRNIQYF.

The chain employs TRBV14 and TRBJ2-7, with D possibly called TRBD1 or TRBD2 (5 bases each). Per germline, CDR1 SGHDN and CDR2 FVKESK. The germline V and J ends were trimmed by 1 base and 9 bases, with 10 bases remaining between them. The CDR3 is 12 amino acids. CDR3 in DNA: TGTGCCAGCAGCCAAGGAGGGGAAGGGCAGTACTTC. This codes for CASSQGGEGQYF.

The genes are TRBV14 and TRBJ1-6; a possible D gene is TRBD1 (5 bases). Germline V gene lookup returns CDR1 SGHDN and CDR2 FVKESK. CDR3 size: 15 residues. V was cut by 0 bases and J by 8 bases, with 11 bases left in between. CDR3 sequence: CASSQDTGWDSPLHF. The CDR3 region has the DNA TGTGCCAGCAGCCAAGATACAGGTTGGGATTCACCCCTCCACTTT.

The CDR3 DNA follows: TGTGCCAGCAGTTTGACAGGACGATATGGCTACACCTTC. Translation: CASSLTGRYGYTF. The chain employs TRBV27 and TRBJ1-2; weak D call: TRBD1 (6 bases). Trimming pared 3 bases from V and 5 bases from J, leaving 10 bases between. The CDR3 consists of 13 residues. Germline assignment: CDR1 MNHEY and CDR2 SMNVEV (reference sequence).

The CDR3 nucleotides read TGTGCCAGCAGCTCGCTTGGCTTTAGCTCCTACAATGAGCAGTTCTTC. It codes for CASSSLGFSSYNEQFF. V usage is TRBV7-8 and J usage is TRBJ2-1; D is unclear. Trimming cost V 4 bases and J 0 bases, with 13 bases left between them. Germline V gene data show CDR1 as SGHVS and CDR2 as FQNEAQ. The CDR3 contains 16 residues.

This clone occurred once. The chain employs TRBV28 and TRBJ1-6, with TRBD1 identical over 7 bases. CDR3 size: 17 residues. Germline CDR1 MDHEN, CDR2 SYDVKM. J gave up 9 bases and V 5 bases, and 16 bases lay outside the gene matches. Here the CDR3 DNA reads TGTGCCAGCAGTATTAGGGGAGGACAGGAGCTTGGTTCACCCCTCCACTTT. Amino acid sequence: CASSIRGGQELGSPLHF.

The V and J genes are TRBV5-1 and TRBJ2-2; TRBD2 matches 11 bases. The CDR3 is 15 residues long. The V gene's germline CDR1 is SGHRS and CDR2 YFSETQ. Trimming cost V 4 bases and J 6 bases; bases outside gene matches: 5. Here the CDR3 DNA reads TGCGCCAGCAGCACGACTAGCGGGGCCCCCGGGGAGCTGTTTTTT. Translated: CASSTTSGAPGELFF.